These 19 T cell receptor beta chains originate from one sample sequenced in a study of beta chain features in type 1 diabetes. The authors reverse transcribed all of the isolated RNA, so sequencing captured expressed TCRB transcripts. Here immunoSEQ multiplex PCR was the method, and the copy in TCRdb shows in-frame clones only, minus some. The table includes 900,000 or so clones, 15% to 20% detected once. The sequenced sample was naive CD4+ T cells from blood. The receptors were sampled from a woman under 30 in good health.

This clone was observed a handful of times. The chain links TRBV9 to TRBJ2-3; D may be TRBD1 (6 bases). CDR1 is SGDLS and CDR2 is YYNGEE in the germline V gene. The CDR3 length is 14 residues. V lost 3 bases and J lost 2, with 10 bases in between. This CDR3 reads CASSAGTTTDTQYF. The CDR3 DNA reads as TGTGCCAGCAGCGCCGGGACAACCACAGATACGCAGTATTTT.

The rearrangement joins TRBV4-3 to TRBJ1-4; possible D gene TRBD1, 6 bases. The CDR3 runs to 15 residues. V was clipped by 1 base and J by 5 bases, with 11 bases between them. CDR1 LGHNA and CDR2 YSLEER come from the germline V gene. The CDR3 protein is CASSQVQGLNEKLFF. CDR3 bases: TGCGCCAGCAGCCAAGTTCAGGGGCTGAATGAAAAACTGTTTTTT.

This clone occurred a few times. The V gene is TRBV6-6, the J gene TRBJ1-2; TRBD1 matches at 10 bases. V shed 2 bases and J 6 bases; nucleotides not matched to a gene: 3. This CDR3 region has 14 residues. The V gene's germline CDR1 is MNHNY and CDR2 SVGAGI (reference sequence). The CDR3 nucleotides are TGTGCCAGCAGTTACGGGACAGGGGTAGATGGCTACACCTTC. Its protein product is CASSYGTGVDGYTF.

The sample holds a few counts of this clone. The gene calls are TRBV11-1 and TRBJ2-7, with 10 bases fitting TRBD1. The CDR3 is made up of 15 amino acids. V dropped 4 bases and J dropped 5; count of bases not matched to a gene: 8. In germline, CDR1 is SGHAT, CDR2 FQDESV (reference sequence). CDR3 sequence: CASSWRADRGNEQYF. In DNA form, the CDR3 reads TGTGCCAGCAGCTGGAGAGCGGACAGGGGGAACGAGCAGTACTTC. Full variable domain (missing parts from reference TRBV11-1 and TRBJ2-7): EAEVAQSPRYKITEKSQAVAFWCDPISGHATLYWYRQILGQGPELLVQFQDESVVDDSQLPKDRFSAERLKGVDSTLKIQPAELGDSAMYLCASSWRADRGNEQYFGPGTRLTVT.

The CDR3 loop is CASSIRGGAANYGYTF. The CDR3 bases are TGTGCCAGTAGTATTCGGGGCGGAGCAGCTAACTATGGCTACACCTTC. The chain has TRBV19 and TRBJ1-2, with D perhaps matching TRBD1 (5 bases). This CDR3 is 16 amino acids long. The germline gives CDR1 LNHDA, CDR2 SQIVND (reference sequence). Between the trimmed V and J ends, which lost 3 bases and 0 bases, there was a span of 14 bases.

This clone was observed a single time. The chain employs TRBV13 and TRBJ1-4; the D is unclear. V was trimmed by 4 bases and J by 0 bases, leaving 12 bases between them. This CDR3 has 16 amino acids. The V gene's germline CDR1 is PRHDT and CDR2 FYEKMQ (reference sequence). The CDR3 spells CASSSEGSATNEKLFF. CDR3 bases: TGTGCCAGCAGCTCGGAGGGCAGTGCAACTAATGAAAAACTGTTTTTT.

The chain uses TRBV28 and TRBJ2-1; the D gene is possibly TRBD1 (5 bases). Germline V gives CDR1 MDHEN, CDR2 SYDVKM. The CDR3 runs 13 residues. Trimming left V 8 bases short and J 5 bases short, with 13 bases between. For the CDR3, the DNA is TGTGCCAGCGGGCCCTGGACAAACAATGAGCAGTTCTTC. Protein sequence: CASGPWTNNEQFF.

There are a few counts of this clone. Other DNA sequences within the sample encode an identical CDR3. The chain has TRBV2 and TRBJ2-5; D remains ambiguous. Per germline, CDR1 SNHLY and CDR2 FYNNEI. Trimming took off 3 bases at V and 5 bases at J, with 4 bases between the two ends. This CDR3 is 11 amino acids long. CDR3 nucleotide sequence: TGTGCCAGCAGTGAGGGGGAGACCCAGTACTTC. Translating gives CASSEGETQYF. The full variable domain, rest sourced from reference TRBV2 and TRBJ2-5, is EPEVTQTPSHQVTQMGQEVILRCVPISNHLYFYWYRQILGQKVEFLVSFYNNEISEKSEIFDDQFSVERPDGSNFTLKIRSTKLEDSAMYFCASSEGETQYFGPGTRLLVL.

This chain joins TRBV7-6 and TRBJ2-2; perhaps D is TRBD1 or TRBD2 (6 bases each). Between the trimmed V and J ends, which lost 5 bases and 4 bases, there was a span of 20 bases. The CDR3 loop spans 17 amino acids. Germline CDR1 is SGHVS and CDR2 is FNYEAQ. DNA for the CDR3: TGTGCCAGCAGCCCTAATTGGGGGGCCGCGAGCACCGGGGAGCTGTTTTTT. Residues: CASSPNWGAASTGELFF.

The rearrangement joins TRBV19 to TRBJ2-1; the D gene is possibly TRBD1 (5 bases). This CDR3 is built from 14 residues. Trimming left V 6 bases short and J 13 bases short, with 22 bases between. Germline loops: CDR1 LNHDA, CDR2 SQIVND (reference sequence). The CDR3 nucleotides are TGTGCCAGTAGAAGGACAAAAGGCCGCCCAGCCCAGTTCTTC. Its translation is CASRRTKGRPAQFF. Full variable domain (outside the CDR3, taken from reference TRBV19 and TRBJ2-1): DGGITQSPKYLFRKEGQNVTLSCEQNLNHDAMYWYRQDPGQGLRLIYYSQIVNDFQKGDIAEGYSVSREKKESFPLTVTSAQKNPTAFYLCASRRTKGRPAQFFGPGTRLTVL.

The chain has TRBV5-8 and TRBJ1-5; no firm D call. Germline lookup yields CDR1 SGHTS and CDR2 YDEGEE. The CDR3 extends over 12 amino acids. Trimming shortened V by 5 bases and J by 6 bases, and 9 bases separated the two germline ends. The CDR3 sequence is CASRGTGQPQHF. In DNA form, the CDR3 reads TGTGCCAGCAGGGGAACCGGTCAGCCCCAGCATTTT.

The table lists this clone with a few counts. The V gene is TRBV6-5, the J gene TRBJ2-3, with 7 positions matching TRBD2. Unmatched junction bases numbered 5, after V lost 6 bases and J lost 2 bases. CDR1 is MNHEY, CDR2 SVGAGI, per germline. This CDR3 comprises 14 residues. CDR3: CASRLAAHTDTQYF. CDR3 sequence (DNA): TGTGCCAGCAGGCTAGCGGCCCACACAGATACGCAGTATTTT.

The chain links TRBV10-3 to TRBJ1-2; tentatively, D is TRBD1 (5 bases). Trimming left V 3 bases short and J 0 bases short, with 8 bases between. This CDR3 region has 14 residues. Looked up from germline, CDR1 is ENHRY and CDR2 is SYGVKD. In DNA form, the CDR3 reads TGTGCCATCAGTGATACAGGCACTAACTATGGCTACACCTTC. This encodes CAISDTGTNYGYTF.

This clone was observed a few times. The gene calls are TRBV4-2 and TRBJ2-7; D may be TRBD1 or TRBD2 (5 bases each). Germline CDR1 and CDR2: LGHNA and YNFKEQ. Trimming stripped 6 bases from V and 4 bases from J, with 19 bases between. The CDR3 covers 15 residues. This CDR3 is CASRGVHQSDYEQYF. CDR3 sequence (DNA): TGTGCCAGCAGGGGGGTTCACCAGTCGGATTACGAGCAGTACTTC.

The chain recombines TRBV7-9 with TRBJ1-1; D ambiguous. Germline V gives CDR1 SEHNR, CDR2 FQNEAQ (reference sequence). This CDR3 has 13 residues. Deletions cut 6 bases from V and 1 base from J, with 9 bases between. Here the CDR3 reads CASSWTENTEAFF. The DNA of the CDR3 is TGTGCCAGCAGTTGGACGGAGAACACTGAAGCTTTCTTT.

This sequence joins TRBV10-3 and TRBJ2-2; 7 bases map to TRBD1. Losses at the gene ends were 0 bases for V and 5 bases for J; bases not matched to a gene: 3. Germline V gene sequence: CDR1 ENHRY, CDR2 SYGVKD. The CDR3 has 15 residues. The CDR3 DNA sequence: TGTGCCATCAGTGAGTCAACAGGGGAGACCGGGGAGCTGTTTTTT. Protein: CAISESTGETGELFF.

The J gene is TRBJ1-3, the V gene TRBV7-9, with D maybe TRBD1 (6 bases). The germline gives CDR1 SEHNR, CDR2 FQNEAQ (reference sequence). V dropped 6 bases and J dropped 0 bases, with 9 bases sitting between them. The CDR3 spans 14 residues. The CDR3 DNA is TGTGCCAGCAGAACAGGGTCCTCTGGAAACACCATATATTTT. Its translation: CASRTGSSGNTIYF.

This clone was picked up a small number of times. The chain recombines TRBV15 with TRBJ2-1, with TRBD2 matching 9 bases. V gave up 0 bases and J gave up 7 bases; unmatched junction bases: 7. The CDR3 has 16 residues. CDR1 is LNHNV and CDR2 is YYDKDF in the germline V gene (reference sequence). The CDR3 region has the DNA TGTGCCACCAGCAGAGATCGGCTAGCGGGATTGAATGAGCAGTTCTTC. Encoded protein: CATSRDRLAGLNEQFF. The full variable domain, its missing parts supplied by reference TRBV15 and TRBJ2-1, is DAMVIQNPRYQVTQFGKPVTLSCSQTLNHNVMYWYQQKSSQAPKLLFHYYDKDFNNEADTPDNFQSRRPNTSFCFLDIRSPGLGDTAMYLCATSRDRLAGLNEQFFGPGTRLTVL.

V is TRBV5-6 and J is TRBJ1-3; no clear D gene. The CDR3 totals 14 residues. The V end was cut by 4 bases, the J end by 4 bases, with 12 bases between. Per germline, CDR1 SGHDT and CDR2 YYEEEE. The CDR3 DNA reads as TGTGCCAGCAGCCCCCGGGTCTCCGGAAACACCATATATTTT. Protein product: CASSPRVSGNTIYF.